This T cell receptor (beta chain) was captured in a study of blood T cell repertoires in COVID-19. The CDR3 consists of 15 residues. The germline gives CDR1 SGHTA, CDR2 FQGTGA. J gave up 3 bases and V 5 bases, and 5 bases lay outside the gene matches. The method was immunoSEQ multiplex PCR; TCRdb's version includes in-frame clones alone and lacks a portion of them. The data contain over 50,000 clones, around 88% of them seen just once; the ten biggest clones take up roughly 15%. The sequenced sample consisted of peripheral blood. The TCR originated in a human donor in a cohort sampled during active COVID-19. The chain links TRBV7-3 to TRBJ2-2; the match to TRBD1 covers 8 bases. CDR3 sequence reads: CASSPRQGYTGELFF. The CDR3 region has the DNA TGTGCCAGCAGCCCTCGACAGGGGTACACCGGGGAGCTGTTTTTT.